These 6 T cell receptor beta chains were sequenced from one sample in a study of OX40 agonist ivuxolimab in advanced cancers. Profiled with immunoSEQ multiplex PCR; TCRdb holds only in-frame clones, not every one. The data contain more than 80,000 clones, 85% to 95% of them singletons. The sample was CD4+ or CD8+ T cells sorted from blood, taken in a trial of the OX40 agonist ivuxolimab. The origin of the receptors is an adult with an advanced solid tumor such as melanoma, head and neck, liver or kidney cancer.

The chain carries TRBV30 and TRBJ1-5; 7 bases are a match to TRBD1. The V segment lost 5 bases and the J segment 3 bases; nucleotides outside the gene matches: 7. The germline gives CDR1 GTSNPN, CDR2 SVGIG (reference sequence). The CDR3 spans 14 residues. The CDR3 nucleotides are TGTGCCTGGGCCCCGACAGGGCTCAATCAGCCCCAGCATTTT. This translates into CAWAPTGLNQPQHF.

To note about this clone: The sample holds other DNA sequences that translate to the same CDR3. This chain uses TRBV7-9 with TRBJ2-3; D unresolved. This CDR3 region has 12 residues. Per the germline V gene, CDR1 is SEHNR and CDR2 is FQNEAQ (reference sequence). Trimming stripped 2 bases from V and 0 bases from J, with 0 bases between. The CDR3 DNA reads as TGTGCCAGCAGCTTAAGCACAGATACGCAGTATTTT. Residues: CASSLSTDTQYF.

The CDR3 bases are TGTGCCAGCAGTTTACCGGCAGATAATCAGCCCCAGCATTTT. It is translated as CASSLPADNQPQHF. The genes are TRBV28 and TRBJ1-5, with D hard to call. The germline V gene has CDR1 MDHEN and CDR2 SYDVKM. The ends were cut back, 2 bases at V and 4 bases at J, with 9 bases in the middle. The CDR3 length is 14 residues.

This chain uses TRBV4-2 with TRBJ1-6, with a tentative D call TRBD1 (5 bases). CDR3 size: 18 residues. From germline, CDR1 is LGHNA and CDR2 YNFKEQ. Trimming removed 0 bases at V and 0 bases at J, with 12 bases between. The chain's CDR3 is CASSQDQTASSYNSPLHF. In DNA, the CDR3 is TGTGCCAGCAGCCAAGATCAGACAGCGAGCTCCTATAATTCACCCCTCCACTTT.

The CDR3 region is CASSATGGGIQPQHF. CDR3 in DNA: TGTGCCAGCAGTGCAACCGGAGGGGGAATCCAGCCCCAGCATTTT. The rearrangement uses TRBV6-1 and TRBJ1-5, with D perhaps matching TRBD1 (6 bases). This CDR3 is built from 15 residues. The germline V gene has CDR1 MNHNS and CDR2 SASEGT. The V end was cut by 4 bases, the J end by 7 bases, with 17 bases between.

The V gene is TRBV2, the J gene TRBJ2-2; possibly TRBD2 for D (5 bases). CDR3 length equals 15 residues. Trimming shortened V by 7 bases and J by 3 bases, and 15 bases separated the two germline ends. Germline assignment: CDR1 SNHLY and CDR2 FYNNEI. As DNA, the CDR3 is TGTGCCAGCACACCGAACGGGGTTGACACCGGGGAGCTGTTTTTT. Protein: CASTPNGVDTGELFF.